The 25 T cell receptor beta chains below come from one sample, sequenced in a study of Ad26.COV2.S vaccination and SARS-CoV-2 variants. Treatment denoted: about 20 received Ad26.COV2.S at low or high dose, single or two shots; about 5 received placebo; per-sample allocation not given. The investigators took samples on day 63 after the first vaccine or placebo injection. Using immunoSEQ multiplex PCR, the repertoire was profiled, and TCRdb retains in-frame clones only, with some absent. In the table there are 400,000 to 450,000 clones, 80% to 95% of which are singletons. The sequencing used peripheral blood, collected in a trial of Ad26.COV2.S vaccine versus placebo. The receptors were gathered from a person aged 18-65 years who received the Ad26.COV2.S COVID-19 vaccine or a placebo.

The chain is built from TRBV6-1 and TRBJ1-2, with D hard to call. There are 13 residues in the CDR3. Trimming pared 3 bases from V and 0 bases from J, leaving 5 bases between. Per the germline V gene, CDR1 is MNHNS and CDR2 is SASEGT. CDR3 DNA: TGTGCCAGCAGTGATTCTACTAACTATGGCTACACCTTC. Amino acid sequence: CASSDSTNYGYTF.

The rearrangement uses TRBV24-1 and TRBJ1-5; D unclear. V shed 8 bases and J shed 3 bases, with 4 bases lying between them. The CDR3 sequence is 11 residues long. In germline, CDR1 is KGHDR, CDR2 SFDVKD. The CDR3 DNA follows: TGTGCCACCACCTACAATCAGCCCCAGCATTTT. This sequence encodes CATTYNQPQHF.

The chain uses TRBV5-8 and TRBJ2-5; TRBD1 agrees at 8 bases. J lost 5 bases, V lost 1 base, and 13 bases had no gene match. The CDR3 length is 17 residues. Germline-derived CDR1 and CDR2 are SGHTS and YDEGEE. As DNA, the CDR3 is TGTGCCAGCAGCTTGATGAAGACAGGGGTAGGATGGGAGACCCAGTACTTC. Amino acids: CASSLMKTGVGWETQYF.

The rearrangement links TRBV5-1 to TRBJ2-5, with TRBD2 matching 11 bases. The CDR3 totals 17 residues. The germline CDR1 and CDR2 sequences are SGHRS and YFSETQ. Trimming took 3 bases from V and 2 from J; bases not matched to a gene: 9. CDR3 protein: CASSYFGTSGSQETQYF. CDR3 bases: TGCGCCAGCAGCTACTTCGGGACTAGCGGATCGCAAGAGACCCAGTACTTC.

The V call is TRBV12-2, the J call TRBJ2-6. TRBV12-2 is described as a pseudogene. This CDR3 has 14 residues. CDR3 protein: CASRFWVGANVLTF. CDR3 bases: TGTGCAAGTCGCTTTTGGGTTGGGGCCAACGTCCTGACTTTC.

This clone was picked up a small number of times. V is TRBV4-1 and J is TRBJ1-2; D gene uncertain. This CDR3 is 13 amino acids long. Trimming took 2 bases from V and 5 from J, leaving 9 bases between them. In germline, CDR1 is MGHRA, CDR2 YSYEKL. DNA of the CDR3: TGCGCCAGCAGCCAAACTTCGTGGTATGGCTACACCTTC. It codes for CASSQTSWYGYTF.

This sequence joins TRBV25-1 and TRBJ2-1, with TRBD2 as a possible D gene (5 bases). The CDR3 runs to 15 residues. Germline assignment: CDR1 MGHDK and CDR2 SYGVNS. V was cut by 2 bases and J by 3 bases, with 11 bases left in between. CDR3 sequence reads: CASSEPAGGYNEQFF. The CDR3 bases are TGTGCCAGCAGTGAACCGGCGGGTGGCTACAATGAGCAGTTCTTC.

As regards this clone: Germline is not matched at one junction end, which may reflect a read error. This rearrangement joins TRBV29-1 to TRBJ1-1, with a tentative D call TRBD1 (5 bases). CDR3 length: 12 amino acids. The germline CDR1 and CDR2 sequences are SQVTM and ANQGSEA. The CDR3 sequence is CSVEGKGKEAFF. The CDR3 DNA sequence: TGCAGCGTCGAAGGTAAGGGGAAGGAAGCTTTCTTT.

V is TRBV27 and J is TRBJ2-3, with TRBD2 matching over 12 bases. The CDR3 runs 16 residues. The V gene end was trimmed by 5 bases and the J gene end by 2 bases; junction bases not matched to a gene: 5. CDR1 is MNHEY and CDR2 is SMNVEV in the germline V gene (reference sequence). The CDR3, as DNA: TGTGCCAGCAGTCCCGGACTAGCGGGATACACAGATACGCAGTATTTT. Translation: CASSPGLAGYTDTQYF.

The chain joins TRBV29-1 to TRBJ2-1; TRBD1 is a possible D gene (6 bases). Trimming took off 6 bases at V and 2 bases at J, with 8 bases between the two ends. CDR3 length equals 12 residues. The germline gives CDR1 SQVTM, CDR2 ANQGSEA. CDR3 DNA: TGCAGCGTAAGGACAGCCTACAATGAGCAGTTCTTC. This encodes CSVRTAYNEQFF.

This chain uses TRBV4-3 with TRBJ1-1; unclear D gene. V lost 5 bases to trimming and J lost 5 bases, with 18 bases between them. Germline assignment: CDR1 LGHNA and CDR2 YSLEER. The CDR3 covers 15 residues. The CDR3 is CASSGGRGERTEAFF. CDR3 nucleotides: TGCGCCAGCAGCGGCGGCCGCGGGGAGCGAACTGAAGCTTTCTTT.

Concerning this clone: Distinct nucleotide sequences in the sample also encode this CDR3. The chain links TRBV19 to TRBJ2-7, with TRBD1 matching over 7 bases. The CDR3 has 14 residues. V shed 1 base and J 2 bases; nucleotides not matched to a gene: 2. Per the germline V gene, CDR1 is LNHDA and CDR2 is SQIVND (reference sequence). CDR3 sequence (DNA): TGTGCCAGTAGTATAGGGACAGGCACCTACGAGCAGTACTTC. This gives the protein CASSIGTGTYEQYF.

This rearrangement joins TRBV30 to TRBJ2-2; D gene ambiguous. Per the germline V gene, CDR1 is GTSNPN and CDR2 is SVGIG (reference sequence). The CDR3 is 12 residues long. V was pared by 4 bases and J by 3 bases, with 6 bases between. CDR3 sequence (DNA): TGTGCCTGGACAGCATACACCGGGGAGCTGTTTTTT. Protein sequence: CAWTAYTGELFF.

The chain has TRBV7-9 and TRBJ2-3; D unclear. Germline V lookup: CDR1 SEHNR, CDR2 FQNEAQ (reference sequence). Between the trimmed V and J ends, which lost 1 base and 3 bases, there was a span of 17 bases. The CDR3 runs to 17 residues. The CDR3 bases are TGTGCCAGCAGCTTAGGGCCCTCTAAGGGAATTACAGATACGCAGTATTTT. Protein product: CASSLGPSKGITDTQYF.

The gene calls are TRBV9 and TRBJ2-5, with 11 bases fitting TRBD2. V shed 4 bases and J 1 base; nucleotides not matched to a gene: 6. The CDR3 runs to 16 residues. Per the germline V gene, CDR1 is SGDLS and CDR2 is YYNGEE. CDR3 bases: TGTGCCAGCAGCCTAGGGACTAGCGGAATCCAAGAGACCCAGTACTTC. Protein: CASSLGTSGIQETQYF.

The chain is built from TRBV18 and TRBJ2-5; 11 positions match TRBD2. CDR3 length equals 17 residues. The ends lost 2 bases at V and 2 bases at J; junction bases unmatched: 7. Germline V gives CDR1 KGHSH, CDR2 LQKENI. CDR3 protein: CASSPIIGTSGQETQYF. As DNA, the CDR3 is TGTGCCAGCTCACCAATAATCGGGACTAGCGGACAAGAGACCCAGTACTTC. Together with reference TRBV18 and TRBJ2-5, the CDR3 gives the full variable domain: NAGVMQNPRHLVRRRGQEARLRCSPMKGHSHVYWYRQLPEEGLKFMVYLQKENIIDESGMPKERFSAEFPKEGPSILRIQQVVRGDSAAYFCASSPIIGTSGQETQYFGPGTRLLVL.

CDR3: CASSLVKAGELFF. For the CDR3, the DNA is TGTGCCAGCAGCTTAGTTAAGGCCGGGGAGCTGTTTTTT. This chain links TRBV7-2 with TRBJ2-2, with D unresolved. Deletions cut 1 base from V and 6 bases from J, with 6 bases between. Germline values: CDR1 SGHTA, CDR2 FQGNSA. The CDR3 runs to 13 residues. Looking up the rest from reference TRBV7-2 and TRBJ2-2 gives the full variable domain: GAGVSQSPSNKVTEKGKDVELRCDPISGHTALYWYRQSLGQGLEFLIYFQGNSAPDKSGLPSDRFSAERTGGSVSTLTIQRTQQEDSAVYLCASSLVKAGELFFGEGSRLTVL.

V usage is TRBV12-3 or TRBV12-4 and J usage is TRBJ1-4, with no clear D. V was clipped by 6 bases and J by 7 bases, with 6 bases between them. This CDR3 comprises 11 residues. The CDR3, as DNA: TGTGCCAGCAGGCGAGGTGAAAAACTGTTTTTT. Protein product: CASRRGEKLFF.

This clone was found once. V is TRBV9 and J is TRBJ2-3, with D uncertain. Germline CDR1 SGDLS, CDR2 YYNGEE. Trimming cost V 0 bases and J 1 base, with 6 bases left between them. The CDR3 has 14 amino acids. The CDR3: CASSVAVRTDTQYF. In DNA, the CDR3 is TGTGCCAGCAGCGTAGCAGTTCGCACAGATACGCAGTATTTT.

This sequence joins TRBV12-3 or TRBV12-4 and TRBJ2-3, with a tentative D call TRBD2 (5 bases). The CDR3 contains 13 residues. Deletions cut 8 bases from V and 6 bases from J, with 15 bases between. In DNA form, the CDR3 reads TGTGCCAGCCGAGCGGAGCTAACGGATACGCAGTATTTT. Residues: CASRAELTDTQYF.

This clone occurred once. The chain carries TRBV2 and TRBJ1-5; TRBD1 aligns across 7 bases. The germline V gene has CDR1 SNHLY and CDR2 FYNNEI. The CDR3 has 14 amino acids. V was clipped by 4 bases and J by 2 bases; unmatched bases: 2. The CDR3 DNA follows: TGTGCCAGCAGTGTAGGACAGGGCAATCAGCCCCAGCATTTT. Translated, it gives CASSVGQGNQPQHF.

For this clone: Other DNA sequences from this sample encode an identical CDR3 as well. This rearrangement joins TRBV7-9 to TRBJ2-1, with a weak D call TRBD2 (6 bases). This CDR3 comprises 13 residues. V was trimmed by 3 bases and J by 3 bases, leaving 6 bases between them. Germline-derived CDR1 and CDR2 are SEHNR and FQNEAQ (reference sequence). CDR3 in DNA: TGTGCCAGCAGCTTTAGCGGCTACAATGAGCAGTTCTTC. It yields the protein CASSFSGYNEQFF.

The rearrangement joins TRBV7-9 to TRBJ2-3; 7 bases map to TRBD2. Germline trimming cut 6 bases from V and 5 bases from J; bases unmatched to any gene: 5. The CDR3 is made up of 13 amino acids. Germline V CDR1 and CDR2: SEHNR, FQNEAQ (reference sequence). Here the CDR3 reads CASRPSSGDTQYF. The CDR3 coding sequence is TGTGCCAGCAGGCCGTCTAGCGGAGATACGCAGTATTTT.

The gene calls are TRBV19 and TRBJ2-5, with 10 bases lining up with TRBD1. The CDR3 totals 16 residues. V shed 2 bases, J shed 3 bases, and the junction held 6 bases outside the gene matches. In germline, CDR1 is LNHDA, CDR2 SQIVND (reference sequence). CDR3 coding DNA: TGTGCCAGTAGTATAATCGTGGGGACAGGGGAAGAGACCCAGTACTTC. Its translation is CASSIIVGTGEETQYF.

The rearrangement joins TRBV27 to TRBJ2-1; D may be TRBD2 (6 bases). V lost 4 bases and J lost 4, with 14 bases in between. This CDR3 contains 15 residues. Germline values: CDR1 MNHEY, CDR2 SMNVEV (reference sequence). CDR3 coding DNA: TGTGCCAGCAGTTCCGGGAGTTCAGGTTACAATGAGCAGTTCTTC. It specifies CASSSGSSGYNEQFF.